The rows below give T cell receptor beta chains drawn from one sample of a study of response to subunit inactivated influenza vaccine. TCRdb reanalysed the RT-PCR reads using MiXCR and keeps one entry per CDR3 protein. The repertoire consists of about 780,000 distinct CDR3 sequences, with roughly 20% occurring once and the leading ten covering roughly 10%. This material consisted of PBMCs from blood, taken 5 days after vaccination. Every receptor here comes from a man aged 50-59 years who received an inactivated influenza vaccine. Each CDR3 is given with its conserved first and last residue. D genes are given only for firm matches. Clone size appears in some rows only: once, few, many, or a class for an expanded clone.

V	D	J	size	CDR3	DNA
TRBV7-3	TRBD2	TRBJ2-3	-	CASSLTAYAGVADTQYF	TGTGCCAGCAGCTTAACGGCCTACGCGGGAGTGGCAGATACGCAGTATTTT
TRBV28	-	TRBJ2-3	-	CASSFTGTSVDTQYF	TGTGCCAGCAGTTTCACAGGGACCTCAGTTGATACGCAGTATTTT
TRBV7-9	-	TRBJ2-3	few	CASSSLVRGGTDTQYF	TGTGCCAGCAGCTCCCTGGTACGGGGTGGCACAGATACGCAGTATTTT
TRBV20-1	TRBD2	TRBJ2-7	-	CSARPPSGPYEQYF	TGCAGTGCGCGCCCCCCTAGCGGCCCCTACGAGCAGTACTTC
TRBV20-1	-	TRBJ2-1	-	CSATPIIDEQFF	TGCAGCGCTACTCCTATAATCGATGAGCAGTTCTTC
TRBV29-1	TRBD1	TRBJ2-3	many	CSVQGAWIDTQYF	TGCAGCGTACAGGGGGCCTGGATAGATACGCAGTATTTT
TRBV7-2	TRBD1	TRBJ1-1	-	CASSLTGQGGPGAFF	TGTGCCAGCAGCCTGACTGGACAGGGGGGCCCTGGGGCTTTCTTT
TRBV4-2	TRBD2	TRBJ2-7	few	CASSQEGLTSGMTYEQYF	TGTGCCAGCAGCCAAGAGGGTTTGACTAGCGGGATGACTTACGAGCAGTACTTC
TRBV20-1	-	TRBJ1-3	few	CSAPGAGGNTIYF	TGCAGTGCTCCCGGAGCGGGGGGAAACACCATATATTTT
TRBV12-3/TRBV12-4	-	TRBJ2-7	many	CASSRTVYEQYF	TGTGCCAGCAGCCGGACAGTTTACGAGCAGTACTTC
TRBV4-2	-	TRBJ2-6	-	CASSQEQGSGANVLTF	TGTGCCAGCAGCCAAGAACAAGGGTCCGGGGCCAACGTCCTGACTTTC
TRBV18	-	TRBJ1-3	-	CASSPPMGDGNTIYF	TGTGCCAGCTCACCACCTATGGGGGACGGAAACACCATATATTTT
TRBV4-3	TRBD1	TRBJ2-7	-	CASSHAWGGQGSYEQYF	TGCGCCAGCAGCCATGCCTGGGGGGGACAGGGGTCCTACGAGCAGTACTTC
TRBV10-3	TRBD1	TRBJ2-7	many	CAIRETGGGSEQYF	TGTGCCATCAGAGAGACAGGGGGAGGATCCGAGCAGTACTTC
TRBV10-3	-	TRBJ1-6	few	CAISEAGSPLHF	TGTGCCATCAGTGAGGCGGGTTCACCCCTCCACTTT
TRBV2	TRBD1	TRBJ1-5	-	CASSATQGANYQPQHF	TGTGCCAGCAGTGCGACCCAGGGGGCGAACTATCAGCCCCAGCATTTT
TRBV11-1	-	TRBJ2-2	few	CASRVQVLLHTNTGELFF	TGTGCCAGCAGGGTACAGGTCCTACTACACACGAACACCGGGGAGCTGTTTTTT